This record covers a single T cell receptor beta chain. The clone's antigen remains unknown. Base qualities are not provided; no much larger clone lies one nucleotide away. This specimen comes from a study of T-cell memory formation after mild COVID-19 (dated by TCRdb to the early 2020s). With respect to the entire study: TCR sequence clusters from the two donors were largely donor specific. T-cell clones expanding and contracting after mild COVID-19 in a couple of donors were tracked by longitudinal TCRalpha and TCRbeta repertoire sequencing. The cohort was made up of two young adult volunteers, one female and one male, who were previously healthy. Broader findings and caveats from the paper: The study covered only a couple of mild cases, and larger cohorts including severe cases with pre-infection samples were considered necessary. Contracting CD4+ clones were located mainly in the CM and EM memory subsets, whereas CD8+ clones were found to be enriched in EMRA. Balanced CD4/CD8 phenotypes were observed for clones contracting from day 15 to 85, whereas a bias towards CD4+ was observed for a second wave of clones expanding from day 15 to 37. The second-wave clones that peaked on day 37 were not confirmed to be SARS-CoV-2 specific. The detection of some responding clones in pre-infection memory suggests that pre-existing cross-reactive memory T cells joined the SARS-CoV-2 response.

PBMCs were isolated by Ficoll-Paque density gradient centrifugation. These reads were obtained on an Illumina NovaSeq 6000. TCRalpha and TCRbeta cDNA libraries were built by 5'RACE with constant-segment primers, adding sample barcodes and unique molecular identifiers. Trizol reagent was used to extract RNA from every sample. Libraries were amplified in two PCR steps, with a second sample barcode and Illumina TruSeq adapters added in the second step. Sequencing of libraries was performed on an Illumina NovaSeq with 2 x 150 bp paired-end reads. The authors processed their data as follows. With migec v1.2.7, reads were demultiplexed and then collapsed into UMI-guided consensus sequences. Using mixcr v2.1.11, UMI consensuses were aligned to TRA and TRB V and J templates and then assembled into clonotypes. A clonotype was counted as expanded or contracted only when both edgeR and NoisET called the clonotype significant, with the noise models trained on biological replicates. For edgeR calls, a false discovery rate-adjusted p below 0.01 and a log2 fold-change threshold of 1 were applied. PCA with hierarchical clustering of max-normalized trajectories of the 1000 most abundant clonotypes was used as exploratory dynamics analysis. Separately sequenced CD4+ and CD8+ repertoires were used to assign a CD4 or CD8 phenotype to each responding clone. The public reads were reprocessed in TCRdb via fastp at Q25 and MiXCR, keeping in-frame beta chains. Every entry covers one CDR3 protein and lists the most common genes and DNA from its rows. The V and J calls reflect TCRdb's pipeline rather than the authors' work. The sample contains about half a million distinct CDR3 sequences, about 20% of them found a single time. About 12% of the sample goes to the ten largest clones.

The CDR3 runs 15 amino acids, cysteine and phenylalanine included. The DNA shown is the 45-base CDR3, in frame from base 1. The germline V gene (reference sequence) specifies GTSNPN as CDR1 and SVGIG as CDR2. Trimming takes 3 bases from V and 2 bases from J, and the germline ends sit 17 bases apart. Material: PBMCs or a T cell subset sorted from them (not recorded which). This chain is built from TRBV30 and TRBJ2-7; a tentative D match to TRBD2 spans 6 bases. This clonotype originated in an adult woman who had mild COVID-19 (a few samples of this study predate the infection). The sample titles of this study are shuffled in the database, so cell type and time point are left out; the donor was told from shared clones. The CDR3 corresponds to CAWSRGTGNAYEQYF. At the DNA level, the sequence is TGTGCCTGGAGCCGCGGGACGGGGAATGCCTACGAGCAGTACTTC.